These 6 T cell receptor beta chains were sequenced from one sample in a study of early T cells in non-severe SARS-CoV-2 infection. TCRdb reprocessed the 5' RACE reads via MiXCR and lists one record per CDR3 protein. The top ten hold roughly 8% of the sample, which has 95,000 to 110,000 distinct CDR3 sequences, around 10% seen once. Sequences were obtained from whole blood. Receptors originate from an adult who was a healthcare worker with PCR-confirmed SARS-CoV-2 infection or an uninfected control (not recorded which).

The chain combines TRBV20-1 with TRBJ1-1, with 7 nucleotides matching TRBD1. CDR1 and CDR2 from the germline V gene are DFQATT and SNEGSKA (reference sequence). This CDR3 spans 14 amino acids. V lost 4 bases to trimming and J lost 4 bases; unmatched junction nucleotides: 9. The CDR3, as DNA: TGCAGTGCTAAGATTACAGGGGATAGCACTGAAGCTTTCTTT. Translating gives CSAKITGDSTEAFF.

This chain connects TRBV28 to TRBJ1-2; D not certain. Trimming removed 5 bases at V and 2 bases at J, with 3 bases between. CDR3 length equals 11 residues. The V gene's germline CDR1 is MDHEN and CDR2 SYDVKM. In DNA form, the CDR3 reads TGTGCCAGCAGTCGGAACTATGGCTACACCTTC. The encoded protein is CASSRNYGYTF.

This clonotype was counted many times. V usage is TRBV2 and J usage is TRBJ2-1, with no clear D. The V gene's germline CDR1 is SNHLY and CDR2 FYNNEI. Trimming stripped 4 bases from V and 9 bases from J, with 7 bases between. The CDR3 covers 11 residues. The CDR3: CASSVDSEQFF. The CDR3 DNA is TGTGCCAGCAGTGTTGATTCTGAGCAGTTCTTC.

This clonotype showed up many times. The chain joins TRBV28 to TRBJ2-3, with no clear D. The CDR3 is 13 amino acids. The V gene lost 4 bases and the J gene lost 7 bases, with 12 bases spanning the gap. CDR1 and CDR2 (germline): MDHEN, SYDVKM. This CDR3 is CASSSSTDNTQYF. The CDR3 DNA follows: TGTGCCAGCAGTTCATCCACAGACAATACGCAGTATTTT.

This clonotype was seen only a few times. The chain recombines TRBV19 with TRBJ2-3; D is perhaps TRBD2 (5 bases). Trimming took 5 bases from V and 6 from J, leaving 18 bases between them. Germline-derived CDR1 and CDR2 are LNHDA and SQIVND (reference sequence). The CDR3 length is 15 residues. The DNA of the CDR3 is TGTGCCAGTAGTGGCCCGAGGGCCGAATGGGATACGCAGTATTTT. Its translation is CASSGPRAEWDTQYF.

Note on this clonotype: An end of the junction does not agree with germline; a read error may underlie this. The CDR3 sequence: CAWSVKPPTAQHF. CDR3 in DNA: TGTGCCTGGAGTGTAAAGCCCCCGACAGCCCAGCACTTC. V is TRBV30 and J is TRBJ2-7; tentative D call: TRBD1 (5 bases). The CDR3 contains 13 residues. CDR1 is GTSNPN, CDR2 SVGIG, per germline (reference sequence).